This T cell receptor (beta chain) appears in the sequencing data of a study of glioma-infiltrating T cells after dendritic cell vaccination. Time point given: after dendritic cell vaccination, including at tumor progression/relapse. V lost 5 bases, J lost 9 bases, and 13 bases lay in between. This CDR3 has 12 amino acids. Germline assignment: CDR1 SNHLY and CDR2 FYNNEI. The PCR used 60 V beta and 13 J beta primers. Profiling relied on immunoSEQ multiplex PCR, and the TCRdb table lists in-frame clones only, not all of them. The sample yields some 110,000 clones, 85% to 90% seen once. Study-level findings and limits: Few patients contributed both blood and tumor specimens.

In the case of this clone: Antigen unknown.

The TCR sequence derives from a human donor with glioblastoma. This chain uses TRBV2 with TRBJ1-2; D is undetermined. Sample: blood, taken after dendritic cell vaccination. The CDR3 DNA is TGTGCCAGCAGTTTCGGACTCTCGAGCTACACCTTC. It specifies CASSFGLSSYTF.